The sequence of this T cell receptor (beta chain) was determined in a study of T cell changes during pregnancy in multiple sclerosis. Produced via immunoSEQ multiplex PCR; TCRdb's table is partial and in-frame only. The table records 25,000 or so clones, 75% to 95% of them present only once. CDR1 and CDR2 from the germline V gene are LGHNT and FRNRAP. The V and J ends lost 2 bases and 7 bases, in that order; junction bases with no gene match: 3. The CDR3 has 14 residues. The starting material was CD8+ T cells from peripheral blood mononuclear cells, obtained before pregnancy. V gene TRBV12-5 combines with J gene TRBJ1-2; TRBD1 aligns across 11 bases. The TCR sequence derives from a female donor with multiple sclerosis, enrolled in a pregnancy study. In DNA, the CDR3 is TGTGCTAGTGGTTTGCCGGGACAGGGGGTTGGCTACACCTTC. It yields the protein CASGLPGQGVGYTF.